These T cell receptor beta chains were read from a single sample in a study of esophageal squamous cell carcinoma under preoperative chemotherapy. TCRdb redid the calling of the PCR reads with MiXCR, one entry per CDR3 protein. The data contain approximately 20,000 distinct CDR3 sequences, roughly 46% of them singletons. This specimen was collected from a patient given preoperative chemotherapy. Source of these receptors: a human donor with esophageal squamous cell carcinoma. The donor label of this sample is uncertain. The CDR3 runs from the conserved cysteine through the conserved F or W. The D gene is left open where the match is weak. Rows give clone size only sometimes, using once, few, many, or a class for an expanded clone.

size	J	V	D	CDR3	DNA
.	TRBJ2-3	TRBV11-3	.	CASSLEEADTQYF	TGTGCCAGCAGCTTGGAGGAGGCAGATACGCAGTATTTT
.	TRBJ2-3	TRBV7-3	TRBD1	CASSWGQGGYTQYF	TGTGCCAGCAGCTGGGGACAGGGGGGTTATACGCAGTATTTT
few	TRBJ2-5	TRBV6-1	.	CASSRSQETQYF	TGTGCCAGCAGCCGATCCCAAGAGACCCAGTACTTC
few	TRBJ2-2	TRBV7-6	TRBD2	CASSPFQLAGSTNTGELFF	TGTGCCAGCAGCCCGTTCCAACTAGCGGGAAGCACGAACACCGGGGAGCTGTTTTTT
.	TRBJ2-1	TRBV7-2	.	CASSLAAGRNEQFF	TGTGCCAGCAGCTTAGCGGCCGGGCGCAATGAGCAGTTCTTC
many	TRBJ2-7	TRBV7-6	TRBD1	CASSPGQGTYEQYF	TGTGCCAGCAGCCCCGGACAGGGAACCTACGAGCAGTACTTC
.	TRBJ2-3	TRBV7-2	TRBD2	CASSWTSGIGTDTQYF	TGTGCCAGCAGCTGGACTAGCGGGATAGGCACAGATACGCAGTATTTT
.	TRBJ2-1	TRBV19	.	CASSIDRGGDEQFF	TGTGCCAGTAGTATTGATAGAGGGGGAGATGAGCAGTTCTTC
.	TRBJ2-3	TRBV11-2	TRBD2	CASSLGAGGFTDTQYF	TGTGCCAGCAGCTTAGGAGCGGGGGGTTTCACAGATACGCAGTATTTT
many	TRBJ2-7	TRBV10-2	TRBD1	CASSAADRGTYEQYF	TGCGCCAGCAGTGCGGCGGACAGGGGTACCTACGAGCAGTACTTC
many	TRBJ2-5	TRBV6-5	.	CASSIDTGPQETQYF	TGTGCCAGCAGTATAGATACAGGGCCCCAAGAGACCCAGTACTTC
once	TRBJ2-7	TRBV18	.	CASSPARYEQYF	TGTGCCAGCTCACCAGCAAGGTACGAGCAGTACTTC
once	TRBJ2-1	TRBV7-7	.	CASSLEVPGNRDNEQFF	TGTGCCAGCAGCTTAGAAGTTCCGGGGAACAGAGACAATGAGCAGTTCTTC
.	TRBJ2-1	TRBV12-3/TRBV12-4	TRBD1	CASSLASGTGGNEQFF	TGTGCCAGCAGTTTAGCGTCGGGGACAGGGGGGAATGAGCAGTTCTTC
medium-sized	TRBJ2-5	TRBV7-2	.	CASSFRPGWSYF	TGTGCCAGCAGCTTCAGGCCTGGCTGGTCGTACTTC
large	TRBJ2-3	TRBV7-2	TRBD1	CASSARQGGSTDTQYF	TGTGCCAGCAGCGCACGACAGGGGGGGAGCACAGATACGCAGTATTTT
many	TRBJ2-1	TRBV24-1	TRBD1	CATSDPGMSGQGYNEQFF	TGTGCCACCAGTGATCCCGGAATGTCGGGACAGGGCTACAATGAGCAGTTCTTC
once	TRBJ2-1	TRBV18	.	CASSPPGADEQFF	TGTGCCAGCTCACCGCCGGGCGCAGATGAGCAGTTCTTC
few	TRBJ1-5	TRBV12-3/TRBV12-4	TRBD1	CASTLTGENQPQHF	TGTGCCAGCACTCTGACAGGGGAGAATCAGCCCCAGCATTTT
.	TRBJ2-4	TRBV7-2	.	CASSLALGAKNMQYF	TGTGCCAGCAGCTTGGCGCTGGGAGCCAAAAATATGCAGTACTTC
many	TRBJ1-1	TRBV6-1	.	CASRRTVNTEAFF	TGTGCCAGCCGGCGAACAGTGAACACTGAAGCTTTCTTT
.	TRBJ2-3	TRBV7-3	.	CGSTWLRAKDTQYF	TGTGGCAGCACCTGGCTCAGAGCCAAAGATACGCAGTACTTT
.	TRBJ2-2	TRBV12-3/TRBV12-4	.	CARSPEGWGTDTQFF	TGTGCCCGCAGCCCGGAGGGCTGGGGCACAGATACGCAGTTTTTT
.	TRBJ2-5	TRBV11-1	TRBD2	CASSFAGLAGGPRETQYF	TGTGCCAGCAGCTTTGCCGGACTAGCGGGAGGGCCTCGGGAGACCCAGTACTTC
.	TRBJ2-5	TRBV7-9	TRBD2	CASSLSLAGGLVTQYF	TGTGCCAGCAGCTTGAGTCTAGCGGGAGGGCTTGTGACCCAGTACTTC
.	TRBJ2-3	TRBV7-3	.	CARGLCDTDTQYF	TGTGCCAGGGGGCTGTGCGACACAGATACTCAGTATTTT
.	TRBJ2-3	TRBV6-2/TRBV6-3	TRBD2	CASSFKLAGFTDTQYF	TGTGCCAGCAGTTTTAAACTAGCGGGCTTCACAGATACGCAGTATTTT
.	TRBJ2-2	TRBV7-2	.	CASSLHRNTGELFF	TGTGCCAGCAGCTTGCACCGGAATACCGGGGAGCTGTTTTTT
few	TRBJ2-7	TRBV7-2	.	CASSSRVAYEQYF	TGTGCCAGCAGCTCGCGGGTGGCCTACGAGCAGTACTTC
few	TRBJ2-3	TRBV7-2	.	CASSFLRLNTQYF	TGTGCCAGCAGCTTCCTACGGCTAAATACGCAGTATTTT
.	TRBJ2-3	TRBV7-2	.	CASSRRAGDTQYF	TGTGCCAGCAGCCGGAGGGCGGGAGATACGCAGTATTTT
.	TRBJ2-3	TRBV6-1	.	CASSATSSTDTQYF	TGTGCCAGCAGTGCAACTAGTTCAACAGATACGCAGTATTTT
many	TRBJ2-1	TRBV7-2	TRBD1	CASNRDRAYNEQFF	TGTGCCAGCAACCGGGACAGGGCATACAATGAGCAGTTCTTC
.	TRBJ2-7	TRBV12-3/TRBV12-4	.	CASRWTGDSGPQYF	TGTGCCAGCAGGTGGACGGGGGACAGTGGGCCGCAGTACTTC
.	TRBJ2-1	TRBV7-2	TRBD2	CASSLGWGLAFNEQFF	TGTGCCAGCAGCTTAGGATGGGGACTAGCGTTCAATGAGCAGTTCTTC
.	TRBJ2-5	TRBV7-6	.	CASSPTRTSITETQYF	TGTGCCAGCAGCCCCACTCGGACATCTATCACGGAGACCCAGTACTTC
.	TRBJ2-2	TRBV5-5	TRBD2	CASSFGLAGLTGELFF	TGTGCCAGCAGCTTTGGACTAGCGGGGCTTACCGGGGAGCTGTTTTTT
.	TRBJ2-1	TRBV7-2	TRBD1	CASSLAGTGPYEQFF	TGTGCCAGCAGCTTAGCTGGGACAGGGCCCTACGAGCAGTTCTTC
many	TRBJ2-5	TRBV19	TRBD1	CASSSDRDRQETQYF	TGTGCCAGTAGTAGCGACCGGGACAGACAAGAGACCCAGTACTTC
many	TRBJ2-7	TRBV7-9	.	CASSSLEQYF	TGTGCCAGCAGCTCCCTAGAGCAGTACTTC
.	TRBJ2-3	TRBV12-3/TRBV12-4	TRBD1	CASSLGTGRDTQYF	TGTGCCAGCAGTTTAGGGACAGGGAGAGATACGCAGTATTTT
.	TRBJ2-4	TRBV6-1	.	CARSSDREIQYF	TGTGCCAGGAGCTCGGACAGAGAGATTCAGTACTTC